These T cell receptor beta chains were read from a single sample in a study of T cell changes during pregnancy in multiple sclerosis. Measured with immunoSEQ multiplex PCR; TCRdb has only the in-frame clones, and not every one. The table has approximately 92,000 clones, 92% seen once. Sequences were derived from peripheral blood, sampled in the first trimester of pregnancy. Source of these receptors: a female donor with multiple sclerosis, enrolled in a pregnancy study. Each CDR3 is given with its conserved first and last residue. Each record gives: clone size, J gene, D gene, V gene, CDR3 DNA, CDR3 protein. A D gene is named only where the DNA matches it firmly. Rows give clone size only sometimes, using once, few, many, or a class for an expanded clone.

size: .
J: TRBJ2-1
D: TRBD2
V: TRBV19
DNA: TGTGCCAGTAGTATAGGAGGGGTAGCGGGTCTGAGGGAGAATGAGCAGTTCTTC
CDR3: CASSIGGVAGLRENEQFF

size: .
J: TRBJ2-7
D: .
V: TRBV12-5
DNA: TGTGCTAGTGGGGGGGCCAACTCCTACGAGCAGTACTTC
CDR3: CASGGANSYEQYF

size: .
J: TRBJ2-7
D: .
V: TRBV27
DNA: TGTGCCAGCAGTTTAGGGGGCGCGCCGTCCTACGAGCAGTACTTC
CDR3: CASSLGGAPSYEQYF

size: .
J: TRBJ2-4
D: .
V: TRBV7-8
DNA: TGTGCCAGCAGCTTAAGAGGGCCCAAAAACATTCAGTACTTC
CDR3: CASSLRGPKNIQYF

size: .
J: TRBJ2-5
D: TRBD1
V: TRBV6-5
DNA: TGTGCCAGCGCCCCGGGACAGGGACTCGTGAAGACCCAGTACTTC
CDR3: CASAPGQGLVKTQYF

size: few
J: TRBJ2-1
D: .
V: TRBV5-1
DNA: TGCGCCAGCAGCTTGGATGCGCTTCCTCCAAACAATGAGCAGTTCTTC
CDR3: CASSLDALPPNNEQFF

size: .
J: TRBJ1-1
D: .
V: TRBV27
DNA: TGTGCCAGCAGTTCGGGGTCCTTTAAGGCTGAAGCTTTCTTT
CDR3: CASSSGSFKAEAFF

size: once
J: TRBJ2-7
D: .
V: TRBV18
DNA: TGTGCCAGCTCATCGACAGGCACCTACGAGCAGTACTTC
CDR3: CASSSTGTYEQYF

size: .
J: TRBJ2-7
D: TRBD2
V: TRBV11-2
DNA: TGTGCCAGCAGCCCCTTAGCGGGAAGCTCCCACGAGCAGTACTTC
CDR3: CASSPLAGSSHEQYF

size: once
J: TRBJ1-2
D: .
V: TRBV21-1
DNA: TGTGCCAGCAGCAAAGTTCGGGATGGCTACACCTTC
CDR3: CASSKVRDGYTF

size: once
J: TRBJ2-7
D: .
V: TRBV6-5
DNA: TGTGCCAGCAGACCCGGGGGGACAGGAACCTACGAGCAGTACTTC
CDR3: CASRPGGTGTYEQYF

size: .
J: TRBJ2-4
D: TRBD1
V: TRBV7-9
DNA: TGTGCCAGCAGCTTAGGAGCCGGGACAGGGGAATTCATTCAGTACTTC
CDR3: CASSLGAGTGEFIQYF

size: .
J: TRBJ1-1
D: TRBD1
V: TRBV4-3
DNA: TGCGCCAGCAGCCTAAAGGGGTGGGCAGGGGGGAACACTGAAGCTTTCTTT
CDR3: CASSLKGWAGGNTEAFF

size: .
J: TRBJ1-1
D: .
V: TRBV19
DNA: TGTGCCAGTAGTATAAGATGGAGCACTGAAGCTTTCTTT
CDR3: CASSIRWSTEAFF

size: few
J: TRBJ2-7
D: TRBD1
V: TRBV18
DNA: TGTGCCAGCTCACTAGGACAGGACGTCAACGAGCAGTACTTC
CDR3: CASSLGQDVNEQYF

size: .
J: TRBJ2-6
D: .
V: TRBV9
DNA: TGTGCCAGCAGCGTAGTCTCCGGGGCCAACGTCCTGACTTTC
CDR3: CASSVVSGANVLTF

size: .
J: TRBJ2-2
D: TRBD1
V: TRBV28
DNA: TGTGCCAGCAGATCAGGGGGCGCAGATTCCGGGGAGCTGTTTTTT
CDR3: CASRSGGADSGELFF

size: .
J: TRBJ2-5
D: TRBD1
V: TRBV5-6
DNA: TGTGCCAGCAGCTTGGTCGGGACAGGGGGAGAGACCCAGTACTTC
CDR3: CASSLVGTGGETQYF

size: .
J: TRBJ2-5
D: .
V: TRBV5-4
DNA: TGTGCCAGCAGAGAGGGGACACAAGAGACCCAGTACTTC
CDR3: CASREGTQETQYF

size: once
J: TRBJ2-5
D: .
V: TRBV5-8
DNA: TGTGCCAGCAGCTTGGGGGGCCGGTTCCAAGAGACCCAGTACTTC
CDR3: CASSLGGRFQETQYF

size: .
J: TRBJ2-1
D: TRBD2
V: TRBV10-3
DNA: TGTGCCATCAGTGGTCAGACTAGCGGGAACAATGAGCAGTTCTTC
CDR3: CAISGQTSGNNEQFF

size: .
J: TRBJ1-1
D: .
V: TRBV19
DNA: TGTGCCAGTAGTAGTACGGGCCAGACAGTGAGGAACACTGAGGATTACTTT
CDR3: CASSSTGQTVRNTEDYF

size: .
J: TRBJ2-2
D: TRBD1
V: TRBV2
DNA: TGTGCCAGCAGTCTCGGACAGGGGACTAACACCGGGGAGCTGTTTTTT
CDR3: CASSLGQGTNTGELFF

size: .
J: TRBJ2-5
D: TRBD1
V: TRBV10-3
DNA: TGTGCCATCAGGGGAGATGGGACAGGGTTCCAAGAGACCCAGTACTTC
CDR3: CAIRGDGTGFQETQYF

size: .
J: TRBJ2-7
D: TRBD1
V: TRBV15
DNA: TGTGCCACAAGGGACAGACTCTCCTACGAGCAGTACTTC
CDR3: CATRDRLSYEQYF

size: .
J: TRBJ1-2
D: .
V: TRBV5-1
DNA: TGCGCCAGCAGCCCTGACAGCAACTATGGCTACACCTTC
CDR3: CASSPDSNYGYTF

size: .
J: TRBJ2-5
D: TRBD2
V: TRBV5-1
DNA: TGCGCCAGCAGCTTGGGGGAACGGGGGGTCCCCGAGACCCAGTACTTC
CDR3: CASSLGERGVPETQYF

size: medium-sized
J: TRBJ1-2
D: .
V: TRBV27
DNA: TGTGCCAGCAGTTTACACAGAACTAACTATGGCTACACCTTC
CDR3: CASSLHRTNYGYTF

size: many
J: TRBJ1-1
D: .
V: TRBV25-1
DNA: TGTGCCAGCATCGATCCTTTGGGAGGGATCACTGAAGCTTTCTTT
CDR3: CASIDPLGGITEAFF

size: .
J: TRBJ2-7
D: .
V: TRBV14
DNA: TGTGCCAGCAGCGACAGACGATACCCCTACGAGCAGTACTTC
CDR3: CASSDRRYPYEQYF

size: .
J: TRBJ1-5
D: TRBD1
V: TRBV27
DNA: TGTGCCAGCAGCACAGGGGCCGCTGGCAATCAGCCCCAGCATTTT
CDR3: CASSTGAAGNQPQHF

size: .
J: TRBJ1-2
D: TRBD1
V: TRBV18
DNA: TGTGCCAGCTCACCTGGGACAGGGGGTATGGGCGGCTACACCTTC
CDR3: CASSPGTGGMGGYTF